This TCR beta chain stems from a study of radiation and T cells in renal cell carcinoma (dated by TCRdb to 2018 to 2021). Notes on the research overall: In total, almost 55 samples, comprising around 26 tumors and 27 peripheral blood samples, were subjected to TCR beta sequencing. Across all 50 or so samples, 4,016,671 unique CDR3 nucleotide sequences, encoding 2,658,974 unique CDR3 amino acid sequences, were identified. The final blood draw was performed at 4 weeks after radiation, at the same time as nephrectomy.

What the study reported, not specific to this receptor: Because pretreatment tumor biopsies were not available, the baseline intratumoral presence of clonotypes could not be determined. Top tumor clonotypes rose in blood from baseline to 2 weeks post-radiation, then contracted by 4 weeks, suggesting transient expansion of tumor-resident clones. With a single-armed trial design, the study had no way to address how radiation dose or scheduling affects the TCR repertoire. Tracking of blood repertoire dynamics stopped at roughly 4 weeks after treatment, with no follow-up past that point.

From the cysteine through the phenylalanine, the CDR3 covers 13 amino acids. The retained sequence is limited to the CDR3, 39 bases, with the frame set at the first base. The germline V gene provides CDR1 SGHVS and CDR2 FQNEAQ. V loses 6 bases of germline sequence and J loses 8 bases, and the interval between the two ends is 15 bases. In the case of this clone: The antigen it recognizes is unknown. Within one base of it there is no much larger clone, and no base qualities were kept.

What this sample's time point label stands for: blood 4 weeks post-SBRT, at nephrectomy. Explained via the paper, the treatment or condition label denotes: 15 Gy SBRT to primary tumor, nephrectomy 4 weeks later. The samples were drawn from a clinical trial, where primary renal cell carcinomas were treated with 15 Gy of stereotactic body radiation therapy and then removed by nephrectomy 4 weeks afterward. To track tumor-enriched clonotypes, serial peripheral blood was sampled from radiation-treated patients at baseline and at 2 weeks and 4 weeks after SBRT. Every patient's renal cell carcinoma showed clear cell pathology. Genomic DNA for TCR sequencing was prepared using the QIAamp DNA Blood Mini Kit (Qiagen). Samples were included in the analyses only if all quality control checks were passed. TCR beta libraries were generated from genomic DNA with the immunoSEQ kit, following the manufacturer's recommendations. To prepare the libraries, a first multiplex PCR with proprietary primers was run, followed by a second PCR that added unique barcodes, and a bead cleanup was done after each round. Each sample batch included a kit-provided positive control reaction and a negative control reaction. The final libraries underwent checking on an Agilent 4200 TapeStation D1000 ScreenTape, volumetric pooling, and quantification by qPCR. Sequencing was performed on an Illumina NextSeq500 using a MidOutput 150-cycle cartridge, with 156 Read1 cycles, 15 Index1 cycles, and the kit custom primers. The pooled library was loaded at 0.95 to 1 pM with roughly 20% PhiX control spiked in. On the study's bioinformatics: Vendor-processed data were analyzed in R, and a clonotype was defined as all T cells sharing the same CDR3 nucleotide sequence. In the clone abundance analyses, frequencies in each sample were normalized to that sample's 10,000 most abundant clones. Public T cell clones, which averaged fewer than five per sample, were excluded before analysis. Tumor-enriched clonotypes and baseline blood-enriched clonotypes were defined as those with an abundance difference of at least 32-fold between compartments. A beta-binomial differential abundance model was used to identify clonotypes that were expanded or contracted between blood time points. Tumor-blood repertoire similarity was measured with the Baroni-Urbani and Buser coefficient, and groups were compared using two-tailed Wilcoxon tests in R. Held by TCRdb, this immuneACCESS table contains in-frame sequences only and omits some clones. Under half of the omission traces to an unresolved V gene where checked; the cause of the rest is unknown. V and J calls and clone size are copied from that table; D and trimming were computed from the DNA. In this sample the table shows around 99,000 clones, about 79% of which occur a single time. The biggest ten clones account for 6.5% to 8% of the sample.

The specimen comprised blood, sampled from a patient whose treatment included radiotherapy and nephrectomy. The rearrangement joined TRBV7-8 to TRBJ2-3; a weak D assignment points to TRBD1 (6 bases agree). The TCR sequence derives from a man aged 55 to 70 with renal cell carcinoma. The nucleotide sequence reads as follows: TGTGCCAGCAGATCCAACAGGGAGAGTACGCAGTATTTT. This codes for CASRSNRESTQYF.